Described below is a single T cell receptor beta chain sequence and its context. Its antigen is still unknown. Assay used: immunoSEQ multiplex PCR; TCRdb lists only in-frame clones, some missing. This repertoire shows over 150,000 clones, roughly 88% found once; its top ten account for around 15%. This sample stems from a study of cytomegalovirus exposure and HLA in healthy donors. Whole-study findings and limits: Generally TCR sequences proved uncommon, though certain public TCRs appeared in numerous donors. The authors enumerated roughly 180 TCR beta chains as linked to cytomegalovirus.

V lost 2 bases to trimming and J lost 0 bases; unmatched junction nucleotides: 8. The CDR3 is made up of 17 amino acids. Germline V gene lookup returns CDR1 LNHDA and CDR2 SQIVND (reference sequence). This receptor was obtained from a woman in her twenties or thirties in good health and CMV-seropositive. Sequenced sample: PBMCs. This chain connects TRBV19 to TRBJ1-2; TRBD1 matches at 8 bases. CDR3 sequence reads: CASSIYAPTGANYGYTF. DNA for the CDR3: TGTGCCAGTAGTATATATGCCCCGACAGGGGCTAACTATGGCTACACCTTC. The full variable domain, its missing parts supplied by reference TRBV19 and TRBJ1-2, is DGGITQSPKYLFRKEGQNVTLSCEQNLNHDAMYWYRQDPGQGLRLIYYSQIVNDFQKGDIAEGYSVSREKKESFPLTVTSAQKNPTAFYLCASSIYAPTGANYGYTFGSGTRLTVV.